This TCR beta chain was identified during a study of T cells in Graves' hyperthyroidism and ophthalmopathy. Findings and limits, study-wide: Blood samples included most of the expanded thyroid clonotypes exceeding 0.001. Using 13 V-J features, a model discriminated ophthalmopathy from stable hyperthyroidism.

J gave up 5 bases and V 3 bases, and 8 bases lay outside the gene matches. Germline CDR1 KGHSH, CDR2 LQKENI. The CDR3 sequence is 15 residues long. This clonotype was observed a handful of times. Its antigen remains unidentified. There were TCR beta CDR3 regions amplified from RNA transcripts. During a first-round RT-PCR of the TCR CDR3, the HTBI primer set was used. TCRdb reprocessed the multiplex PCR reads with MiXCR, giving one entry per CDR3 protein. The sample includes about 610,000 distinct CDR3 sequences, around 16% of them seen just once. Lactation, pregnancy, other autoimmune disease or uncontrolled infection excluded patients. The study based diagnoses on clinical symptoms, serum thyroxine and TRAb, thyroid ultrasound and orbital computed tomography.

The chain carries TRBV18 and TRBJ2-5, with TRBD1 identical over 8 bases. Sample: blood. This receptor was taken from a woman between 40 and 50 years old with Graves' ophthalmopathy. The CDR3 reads CASSPPGQVGETQYF. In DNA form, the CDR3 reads TGTGCCAGCTCACCCCCGGGACAGGTTGGGGAGACCCAGTACTTC.